This TCR beta chain was recorded in a study of siplizumab effects on memory and regulatory T cells. Per germline, CDR1 ENHRY and CDR2 SYGVKD. The CDR3 is 12 amino acids. V shed 8 bases and J 7 bases; nucleotides not matched to a gene: 5. The protocol was immunoSEQ multiplex PCR, while the TCRdb copy is restricted to in-frame clones and leaves out a portion. Among 98,000 or so clones listed, 85% to 95% were seen once. Specimen: Tregs sorted from blood. This rearrangement joins TRBV10-3 to TRBJ1-5; 7 bases align to TRBD1. This clonotype originated in a human donor in good health. The CDR3 DNA sequence: TGTGCCATCGGACAGGACGGACAGCCCCAGCATTTT. This codes for CAIGQDGQPQHF.